This T cell receptor beta chain was retrieved from a study of blood T cell repertoires in COVID-19. Germline V lookup: CDR1 MGHRA, CDR2 YSYEKL. Trimming cost V 2 bases and J 8 bases, with 10 bases left between them. The CDR3 totals 13 residues. Data came from immunoSEQ multiplex PCR; TCRdb stores just in-frame clones and leaves some out. The data hold around 250,000 clones, with 85% to 90% observed a single time. This clone was observed a few times. Sequences were obtained from PBMCs or T cells enriched from blood (not recorded which). The sequence was collected from a woman aged 50 to 60 who had recovered from COVID-19. The chain is built from TRBV4-1 and TRBJ2-1; D possibly corresponds to TRBD2 (6 bases). In DNA form, the CDR3 reads TGCGCCAGCAGCCAACCCGGGGAGGATGAGCAGTTCTTC. Protein product: CASSQPGEDEQFF.